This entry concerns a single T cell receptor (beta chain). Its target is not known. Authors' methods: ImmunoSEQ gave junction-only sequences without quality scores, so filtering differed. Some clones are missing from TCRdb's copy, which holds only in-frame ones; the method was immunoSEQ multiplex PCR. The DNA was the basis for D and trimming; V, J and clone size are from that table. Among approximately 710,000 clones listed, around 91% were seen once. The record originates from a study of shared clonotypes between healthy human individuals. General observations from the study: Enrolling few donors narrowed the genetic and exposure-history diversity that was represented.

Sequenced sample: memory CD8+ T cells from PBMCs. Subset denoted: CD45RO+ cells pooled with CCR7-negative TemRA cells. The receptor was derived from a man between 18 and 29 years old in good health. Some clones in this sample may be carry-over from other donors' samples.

CDR3 sequence: CASSLRLGRYNEQFF. As DNA, the CDR3 is TGTGCCAGCAGCTTACGTCTGGGCCGATACAATGAGCAGTTCTTC. The rearrangement links TRBV7-9 to TRBJ2-1; D not certain. Germline lookup yields CDR1 SEHNR and CDR2 FQNEAQ (reference sequence). The CDR3 is made up of 15 amino acids. V lost 2 bases and J 4 bases, leaving 12 bases between the germline ends.